Detailed here is one T cell receptor beta chain. Its specificity is unknown. The record originates from a study of CD8+CD57+ T cells in acquired aplastic anemia. Study outcomes and limitations: Significance was not reached for CD8+ Simpson's diversity between patients and controls. Shared by patients and controls, some 29 CD8+ CDR3s were abundant in patients.

According to the study, genomic DNA was the template for TCR beta VDJ and CDR3 profiling. TCRdb itself ran the reads through MiXCR, one entry per CDR3 protein. The table shows more than 150,000 distinct CDR3 sequences, with around 43% occurring only once. The CDR3 is made up of 15 amino acids. CDR1 LNHDA and CDR2 SQIVND come from the germline V gene (reference sequence). V lost 6 bases to trimming and J lost 5 bases, with 17 bases between them. The patients chosen for sequencing had shown expansion of CD8+CD57+ cells (detected by flow cytometry). Specimen: sorted CD4+, CD8+, or CD8+CD57+ T cells (not recorded which) from PBMCs. The source of this sequence is a human donor with aplastic anemia. The rearrangement uses TRBV19 and TRBJ1-5; TRBD1 might be the D (5 bases). DNA for the CDR3: TGTGCCAGTAGGGCCAGGAGGGACCCATATCAGCCCCAGCATTTT. As protein: CASRARRDPYQPQHF.